The 18 T cell receptor beta chains in this list originate from one sample, sequenced in a study of T cells expressing NK-cell markers. TCRdb re-called the 5' RACE reads and catalogs CDR3 proteins one per entry, DNA excluded. This table lists over 250,000 distinct CDR3 sequences. Source material: blood T cells: a sorted CD56 or NKG2C T cell subset, CD4+ or CD8+ T cells, or bulk PBMC T cells (not recorded which). These receptors originate from a woman aged 18-70 years in good health.

This chain links TRBV15 with TRBJ1-5. Germline loops: CDR1 LNHNV, CDR2 YYDKDF (reference sequence). The length of the CDR3 is 16 residues. CDR3 region: CATSRDSGVSNQPQHF.

The chain couples TRBV7-2 to TRBJ2-5. This CDR3 region has 12 residues. Germline loops: CDR1 SGHTA, CDR2 FQGNSA. The CDR3 is CASGNSFETQYF.

The genes are TRBV29-1 and TRBJ2-3; TCRdb's D call of TRBD2 is untestable without DNA. Germline lookup yields CDR1 SQVTM and CDR2 ANQGSEA. The CDR3 has 17 residues. CDR3 region: CSVDPTFGSGSWDTQYF.

The chain joins TRBV12-3 or TRBV12-4 to TRBJ2-1; the D gene TCRdb calls, TRBD1, cannot be checked with no DNA. This CDR3 spans 16 amino acids. CDR3 residues: CASSLVQGRTYNEQFF.

This chain joins TRBV10-3 and TRBJ1-1; absent DNA, TCRdb's TRBD1 call cannot be checked. This CDR3 contains 16 residues. The germline V gene encodes CDR1 ENHRY and CDR2 SYGVKD. The CDR3 loop reads CAIARGSGFGYTEAFF.

This chain links TRBV4-2 with TRBJ2-3; the D gene TCRdb calls, TRBD2, cannot be checked with no DNA. This CDR3 contains 15 residues. CDR1 is LGHNA and CDR2 is YNFKEQ in the germline V gene. CDR3 protein: CASSQEGGGTDTQYF.

The chain has TRBV20-1 and TRBJ1-1. CDR1 DFQATT and CDR2 SNEGSKA come from the germline V gene (reference sequence). The CDR3 is 12 residues long. CDR3 region: CSARPGGTEAFF.

The chain links TRBV28 to TRBJ2-6; there is no DNA to check the TCRdb D call of TRBD2. The CDR3 contains 15 residues. Germline-derived CDR1 and CDR2 are MDHEN and SYDVKM. CDR3 sequence: CASSFREAGANVLTF.

J is TRBJ2-1 and V is TRBV12-3 or TRBV12-4; TCRdb's assignment of TRBD1 cannot be checked, as there is no DNA. This CDR3 is 14 amino acids long. CDR3 residues: CASSRGGVYNEQFF.

This chain connects TRBV12-3 or TRBV12-4 to TRBJ2-1; the D gene TCRdb calls, TRBD2, cannot be checked with no DNA. The CDR3 has 17 amino acids. The CDR3 loop is CASSLSRPSVSLNEQFF.

CDR3 region: CASSLSPQRGGIETQYF. The V gene is TRBV7-2, the J gene TRBJ2-5; TCRdb reports TRBD2, a call that lacks DNA to check it against. Per germline, CDR1 SGHTA and CDR2 FQGNSA. This CDR3 spans 17 amino acids.

The chain has TRBV6-1 and TRBJ2-1. Germline values: CDR1 MNHNS, CDR2 SASEGT. The CDR3 consists of 13 residues. CDR3 residues: CASSEQAANEQFF.

The CDR3 spells CASSEHLNEQFF. The rearrangement links TRBV4-2 to TRBJ2-1. The CDR3 contains 12 residues. Per the germline V gene, CDR1 is LGHNA and CDR2 is YNFKEQ.

The CDR3 here is CASSPMSSFSTDTQYF. The J gene is TRBJ2-3, the V gene TRBV7-3. Germline V gene lookup returns CDR1 SGHTA and CDR2 FQGTGA. The CDR3 contains 16 residues.

The rearrangement uses TRBV6-1 and TRBJ2-1; TCRdb's D call of TRBD1 is untestable without DNA. This CDR3 comprises 14 residues. Germline assignment: CDR1 MNHNS and CDR2 SASEGT. CDR3 region: CASRGAEKNNEQFF.

The rearrangement uses TRBV11-1 and TRBJ1-2; TCRdb gives TRBD1 as the D gene, but with no DNA this cannot be confirmed. This CDR3 is 16 amino acids long. Germline loops: CDR1 SGHAT, CDR2 FQDESV (reference sequence). The CDR3 sequence: CASSLTRDRAFYGYTF.

CDR3 sequence reads: CASSVQLTDQPQHF. The chain is built from TRBV5-5 and TRBJ1-5; TCRdb's D call of TRBD1 is untestable without DNA. CDR1 is SGHKS, CDR2 YYEKEE, per germline (reference sequence). The CDR3 extends over 14 amino acids.

The J gene is TRBJ2-2, the V gene TRBV20-1. The CDR3 spans 13 residues. CDR1 is DFQATT and CDR2 is SNEGSKA in the germline V gene (reference sequence). The CDR3 loop is CSAKGTLTGELFF.